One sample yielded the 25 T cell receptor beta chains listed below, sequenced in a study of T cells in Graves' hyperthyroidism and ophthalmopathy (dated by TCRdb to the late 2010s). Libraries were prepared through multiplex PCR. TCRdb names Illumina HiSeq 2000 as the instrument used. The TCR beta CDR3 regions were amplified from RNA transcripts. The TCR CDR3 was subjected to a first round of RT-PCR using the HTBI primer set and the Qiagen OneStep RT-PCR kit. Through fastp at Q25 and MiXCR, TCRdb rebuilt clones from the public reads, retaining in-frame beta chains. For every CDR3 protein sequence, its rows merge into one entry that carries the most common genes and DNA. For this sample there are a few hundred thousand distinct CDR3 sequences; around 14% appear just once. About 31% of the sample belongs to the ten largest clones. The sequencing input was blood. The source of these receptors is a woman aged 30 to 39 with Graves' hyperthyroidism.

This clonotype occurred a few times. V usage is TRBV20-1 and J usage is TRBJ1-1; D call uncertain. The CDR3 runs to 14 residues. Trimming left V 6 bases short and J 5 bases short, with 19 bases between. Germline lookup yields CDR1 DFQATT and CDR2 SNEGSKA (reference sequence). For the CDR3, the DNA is TGCAGTGCCAGCCCCGGCATCGGAATTACTGAAGCTTTCTTT. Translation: CSASPGIGITEAFF.

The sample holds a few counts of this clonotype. The CDR3 reads CASSEAPGQPTDTQYF. CDR3 sequence (DNA): TGTGCCAGCAGTGAAGCTCCGGGACAGCCCACAGATACGCAGTATTTT. The rearrangement links TRBV6-1 to TRBJ2-3, with 7 bases fitting TRBD1. The CDR3 contains 16 residues. CDR1 and CDR2 from the germline V gene are MNHNS and SASEGT. The J segment lost 2 bases and the V segment lost 0 bases, leaving 5 bases of the junction unmatched.

This CDR3 reads CASSPGLAVEQYF. In DNA form, the CDR3 reads TGTGCCAGCAGCCCGGGACTAGCGGTGGAGCAGTACTTC. The chain combines TRBV11-2 with TRBJ2-7; TRBD2 matches at 11 bases. Germline loops: CDR1 SGHAT, CDR2 FQNNGV. The ends lost 5 bases at V and 7 bases at J; junction bases unmatched: 4. This CDR3 has 13 residues.

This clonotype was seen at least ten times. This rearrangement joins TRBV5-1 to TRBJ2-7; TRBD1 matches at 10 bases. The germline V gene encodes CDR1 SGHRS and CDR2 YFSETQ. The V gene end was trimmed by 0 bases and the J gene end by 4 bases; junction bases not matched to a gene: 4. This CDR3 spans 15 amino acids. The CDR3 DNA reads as TGCGCCAGCAGCTTGGGTCCGGGACAGGGGTACGAGCAGTACTTC. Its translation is CASSLGPGQGYEQYF.

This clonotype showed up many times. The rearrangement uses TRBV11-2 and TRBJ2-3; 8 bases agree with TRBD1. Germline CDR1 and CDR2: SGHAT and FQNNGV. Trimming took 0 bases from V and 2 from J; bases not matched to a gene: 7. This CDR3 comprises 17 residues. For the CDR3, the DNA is TGTGCCAGCAGCTTAGATTTCGGACAGGGACTCACAGATACGCAGTATTTT. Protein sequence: CASSLDFGQGLTDTQYF.

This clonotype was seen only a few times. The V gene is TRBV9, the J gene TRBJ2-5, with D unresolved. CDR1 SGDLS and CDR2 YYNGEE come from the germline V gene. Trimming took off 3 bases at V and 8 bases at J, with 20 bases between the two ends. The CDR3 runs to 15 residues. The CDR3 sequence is CASSASPKALGTQYF. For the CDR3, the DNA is TGTGCCAGCAGCGCCTCCCCGAAAGCCTTAGGAACCCAGTACTTC. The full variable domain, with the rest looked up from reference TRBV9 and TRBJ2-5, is DSGVTQTPKHLITATGQRVTLRCSPRSGDLSVYWYQQSLDQGLQFLIQYYNGEERAKGNILERFSAQQFPDLHSELNLSSLELGDSALYFCASSASPKALGTQYFGPGTRLLVL.

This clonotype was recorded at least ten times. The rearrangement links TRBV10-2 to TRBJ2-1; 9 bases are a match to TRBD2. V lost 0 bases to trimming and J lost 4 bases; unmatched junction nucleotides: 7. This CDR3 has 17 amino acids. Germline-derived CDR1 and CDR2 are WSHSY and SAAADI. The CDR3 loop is CASSESRLAGRYNEQFF. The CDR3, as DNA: TGCGCCAGCAGTGAGTCGAGGCTAGCGGGGAGATACAATGAGCAGTTCTTC.

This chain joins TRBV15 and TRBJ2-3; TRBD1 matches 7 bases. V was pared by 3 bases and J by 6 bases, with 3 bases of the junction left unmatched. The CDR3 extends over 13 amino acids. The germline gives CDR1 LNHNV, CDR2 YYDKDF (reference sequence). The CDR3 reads CATSRETGDTQYF. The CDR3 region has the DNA TGTGCCACCAGCAGGGAGACAGGGGATACGCAGTATTTT.

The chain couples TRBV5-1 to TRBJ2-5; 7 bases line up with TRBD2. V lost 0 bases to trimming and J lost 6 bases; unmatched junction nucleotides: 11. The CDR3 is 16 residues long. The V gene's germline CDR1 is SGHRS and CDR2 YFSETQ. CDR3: CASSLGLGEGPKTQYF. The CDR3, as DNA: TGCGCCAGCAGCTTGGGCCTGGGGGAGGGCCCGAAGACCCAGTACTTC.

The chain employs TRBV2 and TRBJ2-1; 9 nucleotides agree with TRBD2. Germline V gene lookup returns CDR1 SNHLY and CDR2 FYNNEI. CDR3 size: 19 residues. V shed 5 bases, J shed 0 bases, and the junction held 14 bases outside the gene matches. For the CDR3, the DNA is TGTGCCAGCAGTCCTGGTAGGGCTAGCGGGAAGGGCTCCTACAATGAGCAGTTCTTC. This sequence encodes CASSPGRASGKGSYNEQFF.

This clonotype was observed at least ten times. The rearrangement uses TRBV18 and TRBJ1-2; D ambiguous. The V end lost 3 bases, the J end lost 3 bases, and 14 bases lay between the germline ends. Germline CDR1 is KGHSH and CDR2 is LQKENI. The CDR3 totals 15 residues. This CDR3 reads CASSPPMSTDYGYTF. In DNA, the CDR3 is TGTGCCAGCTCACCCCCTATGAGCACCGACTATGGCTACACCTTC.

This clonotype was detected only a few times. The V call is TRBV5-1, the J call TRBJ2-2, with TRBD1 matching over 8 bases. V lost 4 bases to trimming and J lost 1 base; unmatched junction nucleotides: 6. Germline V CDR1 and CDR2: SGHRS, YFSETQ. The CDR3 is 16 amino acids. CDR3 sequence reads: CASSLGDRKNTGELFF. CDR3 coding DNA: TGCGCCAGCAGCCTAGGGGACAGGAAGAACACCGGGGAGCTGTTTTTT.

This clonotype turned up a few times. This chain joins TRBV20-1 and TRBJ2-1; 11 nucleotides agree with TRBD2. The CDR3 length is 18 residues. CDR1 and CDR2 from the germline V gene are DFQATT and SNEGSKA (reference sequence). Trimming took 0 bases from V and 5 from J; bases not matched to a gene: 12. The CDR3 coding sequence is TGCAGTGCTAGAGATCGGATAGCGGGAGGGCCGGTCCACAATGAGCAGTTCTTC. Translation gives CSARDRIAGGPVHNEQFF.

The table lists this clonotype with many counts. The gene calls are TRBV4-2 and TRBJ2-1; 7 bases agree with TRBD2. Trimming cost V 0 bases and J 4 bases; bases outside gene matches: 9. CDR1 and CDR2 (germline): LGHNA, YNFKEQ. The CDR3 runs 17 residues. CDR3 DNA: TGTGCCAGCAGCCAAGATAAGGCTAGCGGATCATACAATGAGCAGTTCTTC. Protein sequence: CASSQDKASGSYNEQFF.

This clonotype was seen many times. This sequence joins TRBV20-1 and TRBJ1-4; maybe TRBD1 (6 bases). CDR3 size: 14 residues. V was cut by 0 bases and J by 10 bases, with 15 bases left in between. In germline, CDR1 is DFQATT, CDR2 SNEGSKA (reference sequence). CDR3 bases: TGCAGTGCTAGAGATCCGGGGGCGATAGGAAAACTGTTTTTT. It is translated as CSARDPGAIGKLFF.

CDR3 sequence (DNA): TGTGCCAGCAGCTTAGAGGTTCTGCATACGCAGTATTTT. Translating gives CASSLEVLHTQYF. The V call is TRBV7-9, the J call TRBJ2-3; D gene uncertain. Trimming left V 1 base short and J 7 bases short, with 9 bases between. The germline V gene encodes CDR1 SEHNR and CDR2 FQNEAQ (reference sequence). The CDR3 consists of 13 residues.

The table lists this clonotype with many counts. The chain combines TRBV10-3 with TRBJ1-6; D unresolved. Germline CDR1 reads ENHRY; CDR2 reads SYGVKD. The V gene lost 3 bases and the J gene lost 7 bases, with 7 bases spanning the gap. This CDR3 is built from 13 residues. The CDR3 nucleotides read TGTGCCATCAGTGATAGGGTCAATTCACCCCTCCACTTT. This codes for CAISDRVNSPLHF.

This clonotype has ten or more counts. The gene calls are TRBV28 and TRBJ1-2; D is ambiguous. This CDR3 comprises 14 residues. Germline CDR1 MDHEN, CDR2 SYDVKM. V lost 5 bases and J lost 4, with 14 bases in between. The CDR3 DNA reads TGTGCCAGCAGTGGATTGCCGGGGTCCTATGGCTACACCTTC. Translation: CASSGLPGSYGYTF.

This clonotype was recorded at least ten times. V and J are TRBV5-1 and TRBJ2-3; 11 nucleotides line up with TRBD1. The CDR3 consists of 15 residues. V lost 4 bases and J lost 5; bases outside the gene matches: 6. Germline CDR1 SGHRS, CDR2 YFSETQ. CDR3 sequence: CASSLSGTGGDTQYF. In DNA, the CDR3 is TGCGCCAGCAGCCTTTCCGGGACAGGGGGAGATACGCAGTATTTT.

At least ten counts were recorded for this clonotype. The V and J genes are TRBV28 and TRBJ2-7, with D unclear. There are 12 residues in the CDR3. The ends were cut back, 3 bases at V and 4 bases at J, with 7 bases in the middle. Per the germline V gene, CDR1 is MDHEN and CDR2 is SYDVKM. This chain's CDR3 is CASSLVGYEQYF. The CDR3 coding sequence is TGTGCCAGCAGTTTGGTGGGGTACGAGCAGTACTTC.

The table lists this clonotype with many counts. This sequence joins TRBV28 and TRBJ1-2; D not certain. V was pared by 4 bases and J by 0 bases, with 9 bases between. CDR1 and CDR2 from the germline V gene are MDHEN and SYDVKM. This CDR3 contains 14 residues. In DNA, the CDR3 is TGTGCCAGCAGTTCCCCGAACCCTAACTATGGCTACACCTTC. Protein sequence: CASSSPNPNYGYTF.

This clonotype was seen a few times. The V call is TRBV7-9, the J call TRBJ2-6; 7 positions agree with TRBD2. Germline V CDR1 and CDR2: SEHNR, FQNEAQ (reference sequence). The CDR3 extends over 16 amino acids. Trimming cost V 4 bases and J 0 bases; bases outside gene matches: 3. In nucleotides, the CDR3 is TGTGCCAGCAGCTCGGGGAGGGGCTCTGGGGCCAACGTCCTGACTTTC. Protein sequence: CASSSGRGSGANVLTF.

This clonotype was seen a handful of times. Written as DNA, the CDR3 is TGTGCCAGCAGCCGTGGACAGTTCTACGAGCAGTACTTC. Translating gives CASSRGQFYEQYF. This chain connects TRBV27 to TRBJ2-7; a weak D match, TRBD1 (6 bases). V was cut by 6 bases and J by 3 bases, with 12 bases left in between. CDR3 length: 13 amino acids. Germline V gives CDR1 MNHEY, CDR2 SMNVEV (reference sequence).

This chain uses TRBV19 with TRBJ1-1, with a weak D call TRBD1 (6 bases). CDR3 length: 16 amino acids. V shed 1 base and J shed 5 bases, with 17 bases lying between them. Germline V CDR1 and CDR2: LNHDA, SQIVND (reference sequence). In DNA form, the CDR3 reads TGTGCCAGTAGTATAGGGATGGCAAGGGGGTCGACTGAAGCTTTCTTT. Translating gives CASSIGMARGSTEAFF.

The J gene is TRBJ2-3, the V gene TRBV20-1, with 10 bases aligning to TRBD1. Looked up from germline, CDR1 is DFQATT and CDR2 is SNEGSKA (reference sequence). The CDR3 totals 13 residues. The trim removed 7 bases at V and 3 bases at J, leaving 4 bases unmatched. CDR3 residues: CSVGGQGTDTQYF. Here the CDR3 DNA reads TGCAGTGTAGGGGGACAGGGGACAGATACGCAGTATTTT.